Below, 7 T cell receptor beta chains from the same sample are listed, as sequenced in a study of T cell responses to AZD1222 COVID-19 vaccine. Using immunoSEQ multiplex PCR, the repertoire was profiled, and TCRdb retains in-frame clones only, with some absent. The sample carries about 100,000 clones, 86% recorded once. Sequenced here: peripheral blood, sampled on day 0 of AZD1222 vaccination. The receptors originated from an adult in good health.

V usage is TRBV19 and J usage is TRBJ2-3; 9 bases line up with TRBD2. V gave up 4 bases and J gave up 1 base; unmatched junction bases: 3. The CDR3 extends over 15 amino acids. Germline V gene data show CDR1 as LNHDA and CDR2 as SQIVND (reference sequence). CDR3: CASSTQREGTDTQYF. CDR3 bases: TGTGCCAGTAGTACGCAGCGGGAGGGCACAGATACGCAGTATTTT.

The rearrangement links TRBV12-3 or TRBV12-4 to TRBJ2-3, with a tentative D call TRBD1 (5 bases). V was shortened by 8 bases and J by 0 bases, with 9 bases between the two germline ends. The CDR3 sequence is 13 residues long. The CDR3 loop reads CASQDSSTDTQYF. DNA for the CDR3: TGTGCCAGCCAAGACAGTAGCACAGATACGCAGTATTTT.

The CDR3 is CASSLSRRRIQYF. CDR3 coding DNA: TGTGCCAGCAGCCTCTCTAGGCGGCGTATTCAGTACTTC. The genes are TRBV3-1 (or the pseudogene TRBV3-2) and TRBJ2-4, with unresolved D. Germline loops: CDR1 LGHDT, CDR2 YNNKEL (reference sequence). Trimming took off 4 bases at V and 10 bases at J, with 14 bases between the two ends. The CDR3 sequence is 13 residues long.

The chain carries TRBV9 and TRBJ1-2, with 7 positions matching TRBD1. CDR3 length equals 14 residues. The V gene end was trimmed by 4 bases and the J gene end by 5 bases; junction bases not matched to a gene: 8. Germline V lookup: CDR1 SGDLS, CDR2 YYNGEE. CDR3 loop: CASSSSGQTYGYTF. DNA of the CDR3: TGTGCCAGCAGCTCCTCGGGACAGACGTATGGCTACACCTTC.

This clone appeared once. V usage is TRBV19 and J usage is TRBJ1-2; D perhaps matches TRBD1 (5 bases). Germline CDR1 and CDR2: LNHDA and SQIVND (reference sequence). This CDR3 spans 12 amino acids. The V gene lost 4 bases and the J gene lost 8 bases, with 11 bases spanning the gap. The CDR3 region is CASSSAGYGYTF. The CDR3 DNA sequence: TGTGCCAGTAGTAGCGCAGGGTACGGCTACACCTTC.

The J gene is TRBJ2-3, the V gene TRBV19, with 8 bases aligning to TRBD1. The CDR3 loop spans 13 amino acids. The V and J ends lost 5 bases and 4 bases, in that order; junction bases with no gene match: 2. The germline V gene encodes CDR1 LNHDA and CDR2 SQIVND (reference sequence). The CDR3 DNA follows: TGTGCCAGTAGTGGACAGGGCCCAGATACGCAGTATTTT. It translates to CASSGQGPDTQYF.

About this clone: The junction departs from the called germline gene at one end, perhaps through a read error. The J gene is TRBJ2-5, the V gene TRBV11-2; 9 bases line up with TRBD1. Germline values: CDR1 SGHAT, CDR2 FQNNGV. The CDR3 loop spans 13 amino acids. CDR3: CASSPGTGFGDDF. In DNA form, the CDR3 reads TGTGCCAGCAGCCCCGGGACAGGGTTTGGGGACGACTTC.